A selection of T cell receptor beta chains follows, all from one sample in a study of OX40 agonist ivuxolimab in advanced cancers. Assay used: immunoSEQ multiplex PCR; TCRdb lists only in-frame clones, some missing. Among tens of thousands of clones, about 86% were seen once, and the ten largest hold around 1%. The material sequenced was CD4+ or CD8+ T cells sorted from blood, taken in a trial of the OX40 agonist ivuxolimab. These receptors were obtained from an adult with an advanced solid tumor such as melanoma, head and neck, liver or kidney cancer. CDR3s include the opening cysteine and the closing phenylalanine or tryptophan. The D gene is left open where the match is weak. Clone size appears in some rows only: once, few, many, or a class for an expanded clone.

clone size: -; J gene: TRBJ1-2; CDR3 length: 13; D gene: TRBD1; V gene: TRBV6-1; CDR3 DNA: TGTGCAAGTGTGGGACAGACTAACTATGGCTACACCTTC; CDR3 protein: CASVGQTNYGYTF
clone size: -; J gene: TRBJ2-1; CDR3 length: 17; D gene: TRBD1; V gene: TRBV5-5; CDR3 DNA: TGTGCCAGCAGCCAGGGTTACAGGGGGAGCTCCTACAATGAGCAGTTCTTC; CDR3 protein: CASSQGYRGSSYNEQFF
clone size: -; J gene: TRBJ2-5; CDR3 length: 12; D gene: -; V gene: TRBV11-2; CDR3 DNA: TGTGCCAGCAGCTTACTGTTAGAGACCCAGTACTTC; CDR3 protein: CASSLLLETQYF
clone size: -; J gene: TRBJ2-3; CDR3 length: 13; D gene: TRBD1; V gene: TRBV7-3; CDR3 DNA: TGTGCCAGCAGCCCGACAGGGGTAGATACGCAGTATTTT; CDR3 protein: CASSPTGVDTQYF
clone size: -; J gene: TRBJ2-3; CDR3 length: 15; D gene: -; V gene: TRBV5-4; CDR3 DNA: TGTGCCAGCAGCTCGCGGGACTCTAGCACAGATACGCAGTATTTT; CDR3 protein: CASSSRDSSTDTQYF
clone size: -; J gene: TRBJ1-1; CDR3 length: 14; D gene: -; V gene: TRBV5-4; CDR3 DNA: TGTGCCAGCAGCCTGACAGTAATGAACACTGAAGCTTTCTTT; CDR3 protein: CASSLTVMNTEAFF
clone size: -; J gene: TRBJ1-3; CDR3 length: 15; D gene: -; V gene: TRBV19; CDR3 DNA: TGTGCCAGTAGTATCTCGGGAATCTCTGGAAACACCATATATTTT; CDR3 protein: CASSISGISGNTIYF
clone size: -; J gene: TRBJ2-1; CDR3 length: 15; D gene: TRBD2; V gene: TRBV9; CDR3 DNA: TGTGCCAGCAGCGTAGTACTAGCGGCCTACAATGAGCAGTTCTTC; CDR3 protein: CASSVVLAAYNEQFF
clone size: -; J gene: TRBJ2-5; CDR3 length: 15; D gene: -; V gene: TRBV6-6; CDR3 DNA: TGTGCCAGCACCCACTCCGGCAGAGAAAAAGAGACCCAGTACTTC; CDR3 protein: CASTHSGREKETQYF
clone size: -; J gene: TRBJ2-3; CDR3 length: 18; D gene: TRBD2; V gene: TRBV7-3; CDR3 DNA: TGTGCCAGCAGCTTATTAGGTGGGGCTAGCGGCAACACAGATACGCAGTATTTT; CDR3 protein: CASSLLGGASGNTDTQYF
clone size: -; J gene: TRBJ2-1; CDR3 length: 15; D gene: -; V gene: TRBV4-3; CDR3 DNA: TGCGCCAGCAGCCAAACCCCGTACTCCTACAATGAGCAGTTCTTC; CDR3 protein: CASSQTPYSYNEQFF
clone size: few; J gene: TRBJ2-7; CDR3 length: 9; D gene: -; V gene: TRBV28; CDR3 DNA: TGTGCCAGCAGATCCGAGCAGTACTTC; CDR3 protein: CASRSEQYF
clone size: -; J gene: TRBJ1-3; CDR3 length: 15; D gene: -; V gene: TRBV6-1; CDR3 DNA: TGTGCCAGCAGTGAAGACAGGCTGTCTGGAAACACCATATATTTT; CDR3 protein: CASSEDRLSGNTIYF
clone size: -; J gene: TRBJ2-2; CDR3 length: 14; D gene: TRBD1; V gene: TRBV9; CDR3 DNA: TGTGCCAGCAGCGTCACAGGGGACACCGGGGAGCTGTTTTTT; CDR3 protein: CASSVTGDTGELFF
clone size: -; J gene: TRBJ1-2; CDR3 length: 15; D gene: -; V gene: TRBV28; CDR3 DNA: TGTGCCAGCAGTTCCCCGGCCCGAACTAACTATGGCTACACCTTC; CDR3 protein: CASSSPARTNYGYTF
clone size: -; J gene: TRBJ2-7; CDR3 length: 12; D gene: -; V gene: TRBV29-1; CDR3 DNA: TGCAGCGTAGCGGACACCTCCTACGAGCAGTACTTC; CDR3 protein: CSVADTSYEQYF
clone size: -; J gene: TRBJ1-4; CDR3 length: 14; D gene: -; V gene: TRBV30; CDR3 DNA: TGTGCCTGGAGTCCGGGACTCGTGGATGAAAAACTGTTTTTT; CDR3 protein: CAWSPGLVDEKLFF
clone size: few; J gene: TRBJ2-6; CDR3 length: 15; D gene: -; V gene: TRBV5-1; CDR3 DNA: TGCGCCAGCAGCTTGCAGCTCGGTGGGGCCAACGTCCTGACTTTC; CDR3 protein: CASSLQLGGANVLTF
clone size: -; J gene: TRBJ1-2; CDR3 length: 14; D gene: -; V gene: TRBV7-2; CDR3 DNA: TGTGCCAGCAGCTCAGGGTCCTTTAACTATGGCTACACCTTC; CDR3 protein: CASSSGSFNYGYTF
clone size: -; J gene: TRBJ1-1; CDR3 length: 13; D gene: -; V gene: TRBV29-1; CDR3 DNA: TGCAGCGTTGCGTCGACAACGAACACTGAAGCTTTCTTT; CDR3 protein: CSVASTTNTEAFF
clone size: -; J gene: TRBJ1-2; CDR3 length: 15; D gene: TRBD1; V gene: TRBV28; CDR3 DNA: TGTGCCAGCAGTTCCCAGGGGGCTTATCCCTATGGCTACACCTTC; CDR3 protein: CASSSQGAYPYGYTF
clone size: -; J gene: TRBJ2-3; CDR3 length: 12; D gene: -; V gene: TRBV14; CDR3 DNA: TGTGCCAGCAGCCAAGATCCGGGACTCGAGTATTTT; CDR3 protein: CASSQDPGLEYF
clone size: -; J gene: TRBJ2-5; CDR3 length: 15; D gene: TRBD1; V gene: TRBV6-5; CDR3 DNA: TGTGCCAGCAGCCGACTAGGGACAGGGAGAGAGACCCAGTACTTC; CDR3 protein: CASSRLGTGRETQYF
clone size: -; J gene: TRBJ1-2; CDR3 length: 17; D gene: -; V gene: TRBV27; CDR3 DNA: TGTGCCAGCAGTCCCCGGACACCGGGATACTTTAACTATGGCTACACCTTC; CDR3 protein: CASSPRTPGYFNYGYTF
clone size: -; J gene: TRBJ2-7; CDR3 length: 15; D gene: -; V gene: TRBV7-2; CDR3 DNA: TGTGCCAGCAGCTTAGTGTTTGGGAGTATCAACGAGCAGTACTTC; CDR3 protein: CASSLVFGSINEQYF
clone size: -; J gene: TRBJ2-1; CDR3 length: 16; D gene: TRBD2; V gene: TRBV4-1; CDR3 DNA: TGCGCCAGCAGCCAAGTAGGCGGGAGGGCCGAATATGAGCAGTTCTTC; CDR3 protein: CASSQVGGRAEYEQFF
clone size: -; J gene: TRBJ2-1; CDR3 length: 14; D gene: TRBD2; V gene: TRBV7-9; CDR3 DNA: TGTGCCAGCAGCCAAATGGCGGGAGGCTATGAGCAGTTCTTC; CDR3 protein: CASSQMAGGYEQFF
clone size: few; J gene: TRBJ1-6; CDR3 length: 14; D gene: TRBD1; V gene: TRBV6-6; CDR3 DNA: TGTGCCAGCAGAGAGACAGGGGATAATTCACCCCTCCACTTT; CDR3 protein: CASRETGDNSPLHF
clone size: -; J gene: TRBJ1-1; CDR3 length: 14; D gene: TRBD1; V gene: TRBV5-1; CDR3 DNA: TGCGCCAGCAGTTACGAGACAGGGCGGACTGAAGCTTTCTTT; CDR3 protein: CASSYETGRTEAFF
clone size: -; J gene: TRBJ2-4; CDR3 length: 16; D gene: TRBD1; V gene: TRBV4-3; CDR3 DNA: TGCGCCAGCAGCCAGGCCCGGGGACAGGGTCAAAACATTCAGTACTTC; CDR3 protein: CASSQARGQGQNIQYF
clone size: -; J gene: TRBJ2-1; CDR3 length: 15; D gene: TRBD2; V gene: TRBV5-6; CDR3 DNA: TGTGCCAGCAGCTTAGCGGGAGTCTCCTACAATGAGCAGTTCTTC; CDR3 protein: CASSLAGVSYNEQFF
clone size: -; J gene: TRBJ2-1; CDR3 length: 16; D gene: TRBD1; V gene: TRBV6-5; CDR3 DNA: TGTGCCAGCAGTTCCACTCTAGCAGGGGGCTCGAATGAGCAGTTCTTC; CDR3 protein: CASSSTLAGGSNEQFF
clone size: -; J gene: TRBJ2-3; CDR3 length: 18; D gene: TRBD2; V gene: TRBV7-3; CDR3 DNA: TGTGCCAGCAGCTTAACGGGCCGGGGTAGCGGGACCTCAGATACGCAGTATTTT; CDR3 protein: CASSLTGRGSGTSDTQYF
clone size: -; J gene: TRBJ2-7; CDR3 length: 13; D gene: -; V gene: TRBV29-1; CDR3 DNA: TGCAGCGTTGAAGAGGCAGGGCTCTACGAGCAGTACTTC; CDR3 protein: CSVEEAGLYEQYF
clone size: -; J gene: TRBJ1-1; CDR3 length: 13; D gene: -; V gene: TRBV19; CDR3 DNA: TGTGCCAGTAACCGTAGGGGGAACACTGAAGCTTTCTTT; CDR3 protein: CASNRRGNTEAFF
clone size: -; J gene: TRBJ1-2; CDR3 length: 12; D gene: -; V gene: TRBV7-2; CDR3 DNA: TGTGCCAGCAGCCCCTACCGTTATGGCTACACCTTC; CDR3 protein: CASSPYRYGYTF
clone size: -; J gene: TRBJ1-3; CDR3 length: 15; D gene: -; V gene: TRBV5-1; CDR3 DNA: TGCGCCAGCAGCTTGGAAGGGCTCTCTGGAAACACCATATATTTT; CDR3 protein: CASSLEGLSGNTIYF
clone size: few; J gene: TRBJ2-3; CDR3 length: 15; D gene: -; V gene: TRBV7-2; CDR3 DNA: TGTGCCAGCAGCCCCCCCAGCGCCAGCACAGATACGCAGTATTTT; CDR3 protein: CASSPPSASTDTQYF
clone size: once; J gene: TRBJ2-2; CDR3 length: 16; D gene: TRBD1; V gene: TRBV19; CDR3 DNA: TGTGCCAGTAGTTCTACAGGGGGCCTCGGGACCGGGGAGCTGTTTTTT; CDR3 protein: CASSSTGGLGTGELFF